The source of this TCR beta chain is a study of breast tumors, draining lymph nodes, adjacent tissues. Whole-study results and caveats: Tumor and nontumor repertoires were significantly more similar in luminal-like than in basal-like breast cancer. Tumor TCR diversity was below lymph nodes but above nontumor tissue. The data were judged consistent with most tumor T cells coming from lymph node and expanding in tumor.

This clonotype has ten or more counts. As yet, its antigen is unknown. TCRdb reanalysed the multiplex PCR reads using MiXCR and keeps one entry per CDR3 protein. The data show roughly 15,000 distinct CDR3 sequences, about half seen once. The clonotype comes from a female donor with breast cancer. Some clones in this sample may be carry-over from other donors' samples. The sample comprised tumor-adjacent breast tissue.

This CDR3 reads CASSVLGVTEAFF. The CDR3 DNA reads as TGTGCCAGCAGTGTGCTCGGGGTCACTGAAGCTTTCTTT. This chain links TRBV2 with TRBJ1-1; D call uncertain. Germline CDR1 SNHLY, CDR2 FYNNEI. The V and J ends lost 4 bases and 4 bases respectively, with 10 bases between them. The CDR3 covers 13 residues.